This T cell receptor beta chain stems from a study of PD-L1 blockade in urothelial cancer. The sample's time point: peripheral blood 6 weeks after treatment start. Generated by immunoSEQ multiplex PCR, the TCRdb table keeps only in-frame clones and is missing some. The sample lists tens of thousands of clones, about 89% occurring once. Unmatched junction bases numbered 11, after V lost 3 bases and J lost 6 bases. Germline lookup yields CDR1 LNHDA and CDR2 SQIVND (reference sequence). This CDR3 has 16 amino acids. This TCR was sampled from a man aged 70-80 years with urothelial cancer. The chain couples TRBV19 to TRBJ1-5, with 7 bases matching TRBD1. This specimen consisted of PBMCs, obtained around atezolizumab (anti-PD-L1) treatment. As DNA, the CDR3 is TGTGCCAGTAGTATGCTTACAGGGGAATTGGGTCAGCCCCAGCATTTT. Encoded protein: CASSMLTGELGQPQHF.